Each of the 32 T cell receptor beta chains below was sequenced from the same sample in a study of cytomegalovirus exposure and HLA in healthy donors. TCRdb keeps only in-frame clones here, not all; method: immunoSEQ multiplex PCR. The sample has more than 90,000 clones, 85% to 95% seen once. The sample comprised PBMCs. All receptors come from a woman aged 30 to 39 in good health and CMV-seropositive.

This clone appeared once. The CDR3 spells CASSGGSRHEQYF. The CDR3 bases are TGTGCCAGCAGTGGAGGGAGCAGGCACGAGCAGTACTTC. This chain links TRBV2 with TRBJ2-7, with TRBD2 as a possible D gene (5 bases). Trimming cost V 4 bases and J 5 bases, with 12 bases left between them. CDR1 is SNHLY and CDR2 is FYNNEI in the germline V gene. This CDR3 contains 13 residues.

The genes are TRBV7-3 and TRBJ2-2; 9 positions agree with TRBD2. The V gene end was trimmed by 1 base and the J gene end by 6 bases; junction bases not matched to a gene: 12. This CDR3 comprises 18 residues. Germline CDR1 reads SGHTA; CDR2 reads FQGTGA. CDR3 nucleotides: TGTGCCAGCAGCTTAAAAAGGCAGGGTCGGACTAGCGCCGGGGAGCTGTTTTTT. Its protein is CASSLKRQGRTSAGELFF.

V usage is TRBV18 and J usage is TRBJ2-2, with D perhaps TRBD2 (6 bases). Trimming removed 6 bases from V and 7 bases from J, with 6 bases in between. In germline, CDR1 is KGHSH, CDR2 LQKENI. The CDR3 loop spans 11 amino acids. The CDR3 spells CASSEGGELFF. For the CDR3, the DNA is TGTGCCAGCTCGGAGGGCGGGGAGCTGTTTTTT.

The chain recombines TRBV28 with TRBJ1-5; perhaps TRBD1 as D (5 bases). Per the germline V gene, CDR1 is MDHEN and CDR2 is SYDVKM. CDR3 length: 18 residues. Trimming shortened V by 4 bases and J by 0 bases, and 19 bases separated the two germline ends. The DNA for the CDR3 is TGTGCCAGCAGTTACGCGGGGCCGGGGTTTTATAGCAATCAGCCCCAGCATTTT. Its translation is CASSYAGPGFYSNQPQHF. The full variable domain, completed using reference TRBV28 and TRBJ1-5, is DVKVTQSSRYLVKRTGEKVFLECVQDMDHENMFWYRQDPGLGLRLIYFSYDVKMKEKGDIPEGYSVSREKKERFSLILESASTNQTSMYLCASSYAGPGFYSNQPQHFGDGTRLSIL.

This chain links TRBV27 with TRBJ1-4, with 7 bases fitting TRBD1. V was pared by 3 bases and J by 2 bases, with 6 bases of the junction left unmatched. The CDR3 contains 16 residues. CDR1 and CDR2 (germline): MNHEY, SMNVEV (reference sequence). The CDR3 DNA reads as TGTGCCAGCAGTTTTGGAGGGGGCGCCACTAATGAAAAACTGTTTTTT. Amino acids: CASSFGGGATNEKLFF.

This sequence joins TRBV18 and TRBJ2-1; D possibly corresponds to TRBD1 (6 bases). CDR1 is KGHSH and CDR2 is LQKENI in the germline V gene. The V end was cut by 5 bases, the J end by 3 bases, with 14 bases between. This CDR3 region has 15 residues. The CDR3 nucleotides read TGTGCCAGCTCAGCACGGACAGACTACTACAATGAGCAGTTCTTC. It encodes CASSARTDYYNEQFF.

The V gene is TRBV5-1, the J gene TRBJ1-3, with D maybe TRBD1 (5 bases). The CDR3 has 13 residues. Germline CDR1 SGHRS, CDR2 YFSETQ. Trimming removed 0 bases from V and 4 bases from J, with 5 bases in between. Here the CDR3 reads CASSLGQGNTIYF. In DNA, the CDR3 is TGCGCCAGCAGCTTGGGACAGGGAAACACCATATATTTT. The complete variable domain, with remaining parts taken from reference TRBV5-1 and TRBJ1-3, reads KAGVTQTPRYLIKTRGQQVTLSCSPISGHRSVSWYQQTPGQGLQFLFEYFSETQRNKGNFPGRFSGRQFSNSRSEMNVSTLELGDSALYLCASSLGQGNTIYFGEGSWLTVV.

The V and J genes are TRBV28 and TRBJ2-1, with D possibly matching TRBD2 (5 bases). With 5 bases removed from V and 1 base from J, the gap between germline ends came to 12 bases. Germline V gene sequence: CDR1 MDHEN, CDR2 SYDVKM. The CDR3 runs 15 residues. The CDR3 region has the DNA TGTGCCAGCAGTCCCCTAGCCGGATCCTACAATGAGCAGTTCTTC. Protein sequence: CASSPLAGSYNEQFF.

The chain joins TRBV7-8 to TRBJ2-7; weak D call: TRBD2 (5 bases). V dropped 5 bases and J dropped 2 bases, with 19 bases sitting between them. CDR1 SGHVS and CDR2 FQNEAQ come from the germline V gene. CDR3 length: 16 amino acids. CDR3: CASSPYRGIGAYEQYF. CDR3 sequence (DNA): TGTGCCAGCAGCCCCTATCGGGGAATAGGAGCCTACGAGCAGTACTTC. Based on the CDR3 plus reference TRBV7-8 and TRBJ2-7, the full variable domain is GAGVSQSPRYKVAKRGQDVALRCDPISGHVSLFWYQQALGQGPEFLTYFQNEAQLDKSGLPSDRFFAERPEGSVSTLKIQRTQQEDSAVYLCASSPYRGIGAYEQYFGPGTRLTVT.

The chain combines TRBV11-2 with TRBJ2-1; 11 bases match TRBD2. Per germline, CDR1 SGHAT and CDR2 FQNNGV. The CDR3 is 18 residues long. Trimming took 2 bases from V and 3 from J; bases not matched to a gene: 9. The CDR3 DNA is TGTGCCAGCAGCTTATCCAGACTAGCGGGAAAACTCTACAATGAGCAGTTCTTC. Amino acids: CASSLSRLAGKLYNEQFF.

The chain has TRBV19 and TRBJ1-5, with D uncertain. This CDR3 is built from 15 residues. V lost 7 bases and J lost 0, with 13 bases in between. Looked up from germline, CDR1 is LNHDA and CDR2 is SQIVND (reference sequence). The CDR3 DNA reads TGTGCCAGTAAGGAGGGAGGGATTAGCAATCAGCCCCAGCATTTT. Protein product: CASKEGGISNQPQHF.

This clone was detected only once. This chain links TRBV6-1 with TRBJ1-2, with 7 bases lining up with TRBD1. The CDR3 length is 13 residues. Germline V gives CDR1 MNHNS, CDR2 SASEGT. The V segment lost 5 bases and the J segment 4 bases; nucleotides outside the gene matches: 4. CDR3 in amino acids: CASSNRGVYGYTF. The CDR3 DNA reads as TGTGCCAGCAGTAACAGGGGCGTCTATGGCTACACCTTC.

This chain uses TRBV5-1 with TRBJ2-2; 12 positions agree with TRBD2. Germline V lookup: CDR1 SGHRS, CDR2 YFSETQ. The junction had 5 bases not matched to a gene; V was cut back by 5 bases and J by 3 bases. This CDR3 spans 16 amino acids. CDR3 coding DNA: TGCGCCAGCAGTTTGACTAGCGGGAGCCACACCGGGGAGCTGTTTTTT. This encodes CASSLTSGSHTGELFF.

The chain employs TRBV28 and TRBJ2-3; 7 positions agree with TRBD2. V shed 3 bases, J shed 0 bases, and the junction held 3 bases outside the gene matches. CDR1 and CDR2 from the germline V gene are MDHEN and SYDVKM. This CDR3 spans 15 amino acids. CDR3 region: CASSLGGKSTDTQYF. CDR3 nucleotide sequence: TGTGCCAGCAGTTTGGGAGGGAAAAGCACAGATACGCAGTATTTT. The full variable domain, with the rest looked up from reference TRBV28 and TRBJ2-3, is DVKVTQSSRYLVKRTGEKVFLECVQDMDHENMFWYRQDPGLGLRLIYFSYDVKMKEKGDIPEGYSVSREKKERFSLILESASTNQTSMYLCASSLGGKSTDTQYFGPGTRLTVL.

The chain joins TRBV15 to TRBJ2-2; 12 bases align to TRBD2. Unmatched junction bases numbered 3, after V lost 3 bases and J lost 4 bases. Germline CDR1 is LNHNV and CDR2 is YYDKDF (reference sequence). This CDR3 spans 16 amino acids. This CDR3 reads CATSRTSGRITGELFF. The CDR3 DNA follows: TGTGCCACCAGCAGGACTAGCGGGAGAATCACCGGGGAGCTGTTTTTT.

CDR3 amino acids: CAWSGAWSSGANVLTF. The CDR3 nucleotides read TGTGCCTGGAGTGGGGCCTGGTCCTCTGGGGCCAACGTCCTGACTTTC. The chain is built from TRBV30 and TRBJ2-6; D not resolved. Per the germline V gene, CDR1 is GTSNPN and CDR2 is SVGIG (reference sequence). V was clipped by 1 base and J by 0 bases, with 10 bases between them. The CDR3 runs 16 residues.

In DNA form, the CDR3 reads TGTGCCAGCAGCTTAGCGGGTTCATTGGGAGGTCAGCCCCAGCATTTT. The encoded protein is CASSLAGSLGGQPQHF. The chain links TRBV7-8 to TRBJ1-5; no clear D gene. The germline gives CDR1 SGHVS, CDR2 FQNEAQ. This CDR3 has 16 amino acids. With 0 bases removed from V and 6 bases from J, the gap between germline ends came to 15 bases.

The table lists this clone with a count of one. CDR3 in DNA: TGTGCCATCAGTGATGAGCGGGGCACGTCCTACAATGAGCAGTTCTTC. This codes for CAISDERGTSYNEQFF. The chain recombines TRBV10-3 with TRBJ2-1; 7 bases map to TRBD2. The CDR3 has 16 amino acids. Per germline, CDR1 ENHRY and CDR2 SYGVKD. V shed 3 bases, J shed 1 base, and the junction held 6 bases outside the gene matches.

The rearrangement joins TRBV4-1 to TRBJ1-1; D possibly corresponds to TRBD1 (5 bases). The CDR3 runs 13 residues. Germline V gene data show CDR1 as MGHRA and CDR2 as YSYEKL. Trimming stripped 3 bases from V and 7 bases from J, with 12 bases between. This CDR3 reads CASSHLPGGEAFF. The DNA for the CDR3 is TGCGCCAGCAGCCACCTCCCGGGGGGTGAAGCTTTCTTT.

The rearrangement uses TRBV6-5 and TRBJ1-1; D gene uncertain. CDR3 length: 13 residues. Trimming stripped 0 bases from V and 4 bases from J, with 6 bases between. Per the germline V gene, CDR1 is MNHEY and CDR2 is SVGAGI. The CDR3 loop is CASSYSGSTEAFF. CDR3 bases: TGTGCCAGCAGTTACTCGGGCAGCACTGAAGCTTTCTTT.

The chain recombines TRBV7-2 with TRBJ2-3; weak D call: TRBD2 (5 bases). Germline V lookup: CDR1 SGHTA, CDR2 FQGNSA. Trimming took 0 bases from V and 2 from J, leaving 6 bases between them. The CDR3 loop spans 14 amino acids. CDR3 sequence: CASSLAEATDTQYF. CDR3 DNA sequence: TGTGCCAGCAGCTTAGCGGAGGCCACAGATACGCAGTATTTT. The full variable domain, its missing parts supplied by reference TRBV7-2 and TRBJ2-3, is GAGVSQSPSNKVTEKGKDVELRCDPISGHTALYWYRQSLGQGLEFLIYFQGNSAPDKSGLPSDRFSAERTGGSVSTLTIQRTQQEDSAVYLCASSLAEATDTQYFGPGTRLTVL.

This clone showed up just once. CDR3 coding DNA: TGTGCCTGGAGTGGACAGAGTTACAATGAGCAGTTCTTC. Translated: CAWSGQSYNEQFF. The genes are TRBV30 and TRBJ2-1, with a weak D call TRBD1 (5 bases). V gave up 1 base and J gave up 4 bases, with 8 bases separating them. The CDR3 extends over 13 amino acids. Per the germline V gene, CDR1 is GTSNPN and CDR2 is SVGIG (reference sequence).

The chain carries TRBV19 and TRBJ1-3, with 7 nucleotides matching TRBD1. The CDR3 sequence is 14 residues long. Trimming at V came to 6 bases and at J to 4 bases, leaving 6 bases not matched to a gene. The germline V gene has CDR1 LNHDA and CDR2 SQIVND (reference sequence). CDR3: CASSPRGLGNTIYF. The DNA for the CDR3 is TGTGCCAGTAGCCCGAGGGGGCTCGGAAACACCATATATTTT. Combining the CDR3 with reference TRBV19 and TRBJ1-3 gives the whole variable domain DGGITQSPKYLFRKEGQNVTLSCEQNLNHDAMYWYRQDPGQGLRLIYYSQIVNDFQKGDIAEGYSVSREKKESFPLTVTSAQKNPTAFYLCASSPRGLGNTIYFGEGSWLTVV.

As DNA, the CDR3 is TGTGCCAGCAGCGTAGTAGCCAAGACCGACTTGGGGGAGCTGTTTTTT. Its translation is CASSVVAKTDLGELFF. The chain employs TRBV9 and TRBJ2-2; no definite D call. Trimming left V 0 bases short and J 8 bases short, with 17 bases between. The germline V gene has CDR1 SGDLS and CDR2 YYNGEE. The CDR3 runs 16 residues.

The V call is TRBV15, the J call TRBJ2-1; D ambiguous. Trimming took off 0 bases at V and 8 bases at J, with 8 bases between the two ends. This CDR3 contains 13 residues. Germline V gene lookup returns CDR1 LNHNV and CDR2 YYDKDF (reference sequence). CDR3 loop: CATSRDLVDEQFF. In DNA, the CDR3 is TGTGCCACCAGCAGAGATCTAGTCGATGAGCAGTTCTTC.

The chain is built from TRBV19 and TRBJ2-6; TRBD1 agrees at 9 bases. V trimming: 5 bases; J trimming: 3 bases; junction bases outside the gene matches: 5. The CDR3 is made up of 16 amino acids. Germline V gene lookup returns CDR1 LNHDA and CDR2 SQIVND (reference sequence). CDR3 loop: CASSYHRGLGANVLTF. CDR3 bases: TGTGCCAGTAGTTATCACAGGGGGCTTGGGGCCAACGTCCTGACTTTC.

V is TRBV28 and J is TRBJ2-1; 7 bases match TRBD2. There are 12 residues in the CDR3. Trimming took 7 bases from V and 7 from J; bases not matched to a gene: 4. From germline, CDR1 is MDHEN and CDR2 SYDVKM. The CDR3 protein is CASTPGGNEQFF. The CDR3 coding sequence is TGTGCCAGCACCCCCGGGGGGAATGAGCAGTTCTTC. The full variable domain, with the rest looked up from reference TRBV28 and TRBJ2-1, is DVKVTQSSRYLVKRTGEKVFLECVQDMDHENMFWYRQDPGLGLRLIYFSYDVKMKEKGDIPEGYSVSREKKERFSLILESASTNQTSMYLCASTPGGNEQFFGPGTRLTVL.

V is TRBV9 and J is TRBJ1-2; TRBD1 is a possible D gene (5 bases). This CDR3 is 16 amino acids long. Germline V lookup: CDR1 SGDLS, CDR2 YYNGEE. Trimming left V 4 bases short and J 5 bases short, with 21 bases between. CDR3 nucleotides: TGTGCCAGCAGCCCCCAAGTGGGACCCGGAGGGTATGGCTACACCTTC. It yields the protein CASSPQVGPGGYGYTF.

This chain uses TRBV25-1 with TRBJ2-1, with D perhaps matching TRBD2 (6 bases). This CDR3 has 11 amino acids. V was shortened by 4 bases and J by 9 bases, with 7 bases between the two germline ends. Germline V gene data show CDR1 as MGHDK and CDR2 as SYGVNS. The CDR3 protein is CASSGEVEQFF. The CDR3, as DNA: TGTGCCAGCAGTGGGGAGGTTGAGCAGTTCTTC.

V and J are TRBV7-2 and TRBJ2-2, with D possibly being TRBD1 (5 bases). CDR1 is SGHTA and CDR2 is FQGNSA in the germline V gene. V dropped 1 base and J dropped 6 bases, with 9 bases sitting between them. This CDR3 spans 14 amino acids. The chain's CDR3 is CASSLDRGPGELFF. The CDR3 DNA is TGTGCCAGCAGCTTAGATAGGGGCCCCGGGGAGCTGTTTTTT.

The gene calls are TRBV6-6 and TRBJ2-4, with a tentative D call TRBD1 (5 bases). This CDR3 comprises 13 residues. The germline V gene encodes CDR1 MNHNY and CDR2 SVGAGI (reference sequence). Trimming took off 7 bases at V and 8 bases at J, with 15 bases between the two ends. Written as DNA, the CDR3 is TGTGCCAGCAAAAGGGGTAGATTTGACATTCAGTACTTC. It encodes CASKRGRFDIQYF.

V gene TRBV28 combines with J gene TRBJ2-1; a possible D gene is TRBD1 (7 bases). Trimming removed 4 bases at V and 7 bases at J, with 17 bases between. CDR3 length equals 15 residues. The germline CDR1 and CDR2 sequences are MDHEN and SYDVKM. The CDR3 DNA reads TGTGCCAGCAGTTCCGACAGGGAGGATAAGAATGAGCAGTTCTTC. Translation: CASSSDREDKNEQFF.